The T cell receptor beta chain under discussion was sequenced for a study of blood T cell repertoires in COVID-19. Generated by immunoSEQ multiplex PCR, the TCRdb table keeps only in-frame clones and is missing some. Of about 220,000 clones in the sample, roughly 85% were seen once. Source material: peripheral blood. This sequence was found in a woman in her seventies with COVID-19, enrolled during active disease.

CDR3: CATSEPRTSGVGELFF. CDR3 DNA sequence: TGTGCCACCAGTGAACCACGGACTAGCGGGGTCGGGGAGCTGTTTTTT. The V call is TRBV24-1, the J call TRBJ2-2, with TRBD2 matching over 12 bases. This CDR3 is 16 amino acids long. CDR1 and CDR2 (germline): KGHDR, SFDVKD. Germline trimming cut 4 bases from V and 7 bases from J; bases unmatched to any gene: 6.